This is a list of T cell receptor beta chains from one sample in a study of blood T cell repertoires in COVID-19. The assay was immunoSEQ multiplex PCR, and TCRdb's table has in-frame clones only and misses some. The table has 200,000 to 250,000 clones, 84% seen once. Material for sequencing was peripheral blood. All receptors come from a woman between 50 and 59 years old with active or convalescent COVID-19. Each CDR3 is given with its conserved first and last residue. The D gene is left open where the match is weak. A row's size may be missing; if present it is once, few, many or a size class.

TRBV19	NA	NA	TRBJ2-5	CASSMAQETQYF	TGTGCCAGTAGTATGGCCCAAGAGACCCAGTACTTC
TRBV5-1	NA	NA	TRBJ2-3	CASSLLSGGTDTQYF	TGCGCCAGCAGCTTGTTGTCGGGAGGCACAGATACGCAGTATTTT
TRBV7-9	NA	TRBD2	TRBJ2-5	CASSFQLAGQETQYF	TGTGCCAGCAGCTTCCAACTAGCGGGGCAAGAGACCCAGTACTTC
TRBV5-1	few	NA	TRBJ1-6	CASSLARQTLNSPLHF	TGCGCCAGCAGCTTAGCCCGACAGACTCTCAATTCACCCCTCCACTTT
TRBV5-4	NA	NA	TRBJ2-5	CASSLISREETQYF	TGTGCCAGCAGCTTGATCTCCAGGGAAGAGACCCAGTACTTC
TRBV7-9	NA	NA	TRBJ2-5	CASSLGTGRETQYF	TGTGCCAGCAGCTTAGGCACAGGGAGAGAGACCCAGTACTTC
TRBV5-1	NA	NA	TRBJ1-3	CASSLAGSVRGNTIYF	TGCGCCAGCAGCTTGGCCGGGTCAGTCCGCGGAAACACCATATATTTT
TRBV18	once	TRBD1	TRBJ1-4	CASSPWTGGAATNEKLFF	TGTGCCAGCTCACCCTGGACAGGGGGAGCAGCGACTAATGAAAAACTGTTTTTT
TRBV4-1	NA	TRBD1	TRBJ2-1	CASSQDPDRDNEQFF	TGCGCCAGCAGCCAAGATCCCGACAGGGACAATGAGCAGTTCTTC
TRBV5-1	NA	NA	TRBJ2-3	CASSLMFGGRGDTQYF	TGCGCCAGCAGCTTGATGTTCGGTGGCCGGGGAGATACGCAGTATTTT
TRBV13	NA	NA	TRBJ1-5	CASSSWGRDGPNQPQHF	TGTGCCAGCAGCTCTTGGGGCCGCGACGGGCCGAATCAGCCCCAGCATTTT
TRBV6-6	NA	TRBD1	TRBJ2-5	CASTLGQGPYGTQYF	TGTGCCAGCACCTTGGGACAGGGGCCGTATGGGACCCAGTACTTC
TRBV6-5	NA	TRBD1	TRBJ1-2	CASIGTGGSYGYTF	TGTGCCAGCATCGGGACAGGGGGCAGCTATGGCTACACCTTC
TRBV7-9	few	TRBD1	TRBJ2-6	CASSKDRDSGANVLTF	TGTGCCAGCAGTAAGGACAGGGACTCTGGGGCCAACGTCCTGACTTTC
TRBV6-4	NA	NA	TRBJ1-2	CASSDIGQRGWGYTF	TGTGCCAGCAGTGACATAGGCCAAAGAGGATGGGGCTACACCTTC
TRBV28	NA	NA	TRBJ1-2	CASSPRQSYGYTF	TGTGCCAGCAGTCCCAGACAGTCCTATGGCTACACCTTC
TRBV6-5	NA	NA	TRBJ1-5	CASSPAGSRNQPQHF	TGTGCCAGCAGTCCCGCTGGCAGTCGCAATCAGCCCCAGCATTTT
TRBV27	few	NA	TRBJ2-3	CASSLARVKDTQYF	TGTGCCAGCAGTTTAGCGCGAGTAAAGGATACGCAGTATTTT
TRBV7-9	NA	NA	TRBJ1-6	CASSLDTNGQPPLHF	TGTGCCAGCAGCTTAGATACTAACGGCCAACCACCCCTCCACTTT
TRBV3-1/TRBV3-2	NA	TRBD1	TRBJ2-1	CASSPQGQGERNEQFF	TGTGCCAGCAGCCCCCAAGGACAGGGAGAACGGAATGAGCAGTTCTTC
TRBV5-1	NA	NA	TRBJ1-2	CASSLAGQTYGYTF	TGCGCCAGCAGCTTGGCAGGCCAAACCTATGGCTACACCTTC
TRBV10-2	few	NA	TRBJ2-2	CASSESGPNTGELFF	TGCGCCAGCAGTGAGAGCGGGCCGAACACCGGGGAGCTGTTTTTT
TRBV6-5	NA	TRBD2	TRBJ2-7	CARTREREIPEQYF	TGTGCCAGAACCCGGGAGCGGGAGATCCCCGAGCAGTACTTC
TRBV15	NA	TRBD1	TRBJ2-5	CATSRGGQGLSQETQYF	TGTGCCACCAGCAGGGGGGGACAGGGTCTATCCCAAGAGACCCAGTACTTC
TRBV29-1	NA	TRBD2	TRBJ2-1	CSVGGNEQFF	TGCAGCGTGGGGGGGAATGAGCAGTTCTTC
TRBV7-9	NA	TRBD1	TRBJ2-1	CASSQGQVRGNEQFF	TGTGCCAGCAGCCAAGGACAGGTCAGGGGCAATGAGCAGTTCTTC
TRBV28	few	NA	TRBJ1-2	CASARGGPSYGYTF	TGTGCCAGCGCCCGGGGGGGGCCGTCGTATGGCTACACCTTC
TRBV30	NA	NA	TRBJ1-6	CAWSVQGGEVSPLHF	TGTGCCTGGAGTGTTCAGGGAGGGGAGGTTTCACCCCTCCACTTT
TRBV9	NA	NA	TRBJ2-3	CASSVEGSTDTQYF	TGTGCCAGCAGCGTAGAGGGGTCCACAGATACGCAGTATTTT
TRBV4-1	few	NA	TRBJ1-3	CASSPGLSSGNTIYF	TGCGCCAGCAGCCCGGGACTGAGCTCTGGAAACACCATATATTTT
TRBV6-2/TRBV6-3	NA	NA	TRBJ1-5	CASSHSRGNQPQHF	TGTGCCAGCAGTCACAGCAGGGGAAATCAGCCCCAGCATTTT
TRBV18	NA	NA	TRBJ1-3	CASSTLDSASGNTIYF	TGTGCCAGCTCAACCTTGGACAGTGCCTCTGGAAACACCATATATTTT
TRBV28	NA	NA	TRBJ1-5	CASSLGARERQPQHF	TGTGCCAGCAGTTTAGGCGCCCGGGAAAGGCAGCCCCAGCATTTT
TRBV5-6	NA	NA	TRBJ2-1	CASSDGLDHTQGNEQFF	TGTGCCAGCAGCGACGGACTAGACCACACACAGGGCAATGAGCAGTTCTTC
TRBV18	NA	NA	TRBJ2-1	CASSPNIAGSYNEQFF	TGTGCCAGCTCACCAAACATCGCGGGCTCCTACAATGAGCAGTTCTTC
TRBV4-2	NA	TRBD2	TRBJ2-1	CASSRERGSYNEQFF	TGTGCCAGCAGCCGGGAGCGGGGTTCCTACAATGAGCAGTTCTTC